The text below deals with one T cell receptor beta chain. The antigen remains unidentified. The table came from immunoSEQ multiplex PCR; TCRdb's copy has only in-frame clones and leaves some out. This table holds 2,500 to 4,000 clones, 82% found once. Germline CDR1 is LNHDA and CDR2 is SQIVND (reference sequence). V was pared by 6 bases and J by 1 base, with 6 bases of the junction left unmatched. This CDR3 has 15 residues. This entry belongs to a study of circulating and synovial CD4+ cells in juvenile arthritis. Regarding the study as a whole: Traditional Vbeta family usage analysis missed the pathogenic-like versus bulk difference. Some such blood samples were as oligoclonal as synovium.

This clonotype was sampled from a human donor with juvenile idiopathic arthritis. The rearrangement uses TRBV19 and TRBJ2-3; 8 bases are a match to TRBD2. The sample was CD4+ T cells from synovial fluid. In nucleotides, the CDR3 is TGTGCCAGTAGATTAACTAGCGGTCGCACAGATACGCAGTATTTT. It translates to CASRLTSGRTDTQYF.